The 8 T cell receptor beta chains below were found in one sample sequenced in a study of spatial heterogeneity in lung cancer. TCRdb re-called the 5' RACE reads with MiXCR, one entry per CDR3 protein. The sample shows tens of thousands of distinct CDR3 sequences, over 10% of them seen only once. Time point of the sample: sample taken at primary tumor resection. From tumor, nontumor lung or frozen PBMC, whole RNA was taken unsorted for sequencing. The specimen comprised PBMCs, sampled at surgery. These TCRs come from a male donor with early-stage non-small cell lung cancer.

J is TRBJ1-2 and V is TRBV29-1, with D maybe TRBD1 (6 bases). Looked up from germline, CDR1 is SQVTM and CDR2 is ANQGSEA. Trimming took off 6 bases at V and 2 bases at J, with 13 bases between the two ends. The CDR3 length is 13 residues. This CDR3 reads CSVPGTLNYGYTF. CDR3 nucleotide sequence: TGCAGCGTCCCAGGGACACTGAACTATGGCTACACCTTC.

This clonotype was detected many times. The CDR3 sequence: CASSYSRRESNQPQHF. CDR3 coding DNA: TGTGCCAGCAGTTACTCTCGCAGGGAAAGCAATCAGCCCCAGCATTTT. The V call is TRBV6-2 or TRBV6-3, the J call TRBJ1-5; D may be TRBD1 (5 bases). Deletions cut 0 bases from V and 1 base from J, with 10 bases between. This CDR3 contains 16 residues. The germline gives CDR1 MNHEY, CDR2 SVGEGT.

V and J are TRBV10-1 and TRBJ2-2, with 9 bases identical to TRBD2. The J segment lost 5 bases and the V segment lost 4 bases, leaving 5 bases of the junction unmatched. The length of the CDR3 is 15 residues. Per germline, CDR1 WNHNN and CDR2 SYGVQD (reference sequence). The chain's CDR3 is CASSGLAGPTGELFF. The CDR3 DNA is TGCGCCAGCAGTGGGCTAGCGGGACCAACCGGGGAGCTGTTTTTT.

This clonotype was picked up many times. The junction differs from germline at one of its ends, possibly a read error. This chain connects TRBV12-3 or TRBV12-4 to TRBJ1-2; D is perhaps TRBD1 (6 bases). The CDR3 is 13 amino acids. The CDR3, as DNA: TGTGCCAGCAGCTTAGATTTGGGGGGCGGCTACACCTTC. Its protein is CASSLDLGGGYTF.

This clonotype was detected only a few times. V and J are TRBV4-2 and TRBJ2-1; 11 nucleotides align to TRBD2. Germline assignment: CDR1 LGHNA and CDR2 YNFKEQ. This CDR3 spans 17 amino acids. V lost 1 base to trimming and J lost 0 bases; unmatched junction nucleotides: 2. CDR3 nucleotide sequence: TGTGCCAGCAGCCAAGTACTAGCGGGAGTCTCCTACAATGAGCAGTTCTTC. Translating gives CASSQVLAGVSYNEQFF.

This chain connects TRBV30 to TRBJ1-1; D is perhaps TRBD1 (5 bases). Germline loops: CDR1 GTSNPN, CDR2 SVGIG (reference sequence). The germline V and J ends were trimmed by 5 bases and 3 bases, with 16 bases remaining between them. The CDR3 totals 14 residues. The CDR3 spells CAWGGRVGDTEAFF. CDR3 bases: TGTGCCTGGGGGGGGAGGGTAGGGGACACTGAAGCTTTCTTT.

This clonotype has more than one count but fewer than ten. The V call is TRBV7-9, the J call TRBJ2-3; D call uncertain. There are 14 residues in the CDR3. Germline assignment: CDR1 SEHNR and CDR2 FQNEAQ (reference sequence). The germline V and J ends were trimmed by 5 bases and 6 bases, with 15 bases remaining between them. The CDR3, as DNA: TGTGCCAGCAGCGGGATCCCCGCACCGGATACGCAGTATTTT. It codes for CASSGIPAPDTQYF.

This clonotype was counted a few times. The CDR3 nucleotides are TGCAGTGCTAGAGATGGCTCTAGCGGGAGCTACAATGAGCAGTTCTTC. The encoded protein is CSARDGSSGSYNEQFF. The chain has TRBV20-1 and TRBJ2-1; 10 bases align to TRBD2. Germline lookup yields CDR1 DFQATT and CDR2 SNEGSKA (reference sequence). There are 16 residues in the CDR3. V dropped 0 bases and J dropped 3; count of bases not matched to a gene: 5.